The T cell receptor beta chain under discussion was sequenced for a study of blood T cell repertoires in COVID-19. For the study at large: Samples representing acute and convalescent COVID-19 were sourced from the United States, Italy and Spain. T cells, B-cell-depleted T cells, or PBMCs provided the cDNA or gDNA that served as material.

Assay: immunoSEQ multiplex PCR; the TCRdb copy retains only in-frame clones and omits some. The profile shows about 42,000 clones, around 84% of them singletons. V was clipped by 5 bases and J by 0 bases, with 10 bases between them. This CDR3 contains 14 residues. Per the germline V gene, CDR1 is SEHNR and CDR2 is FQNEAQ (reference sequence). The TCR was taken from a woman aged 70 to 79 in a cohort sampled during active COVID-19. V and J are TRBV7-9 and TRBJ1-1; D possibly corresponds to TRBD1 (5 bases). The sample consisted of peripheral blood. In DNA form, the CDR3 reads TGTGCCAGCAGCAAGACAGCGATGAACACTGAAGCTTTCTTT. Translation gives CASSKTAMNTEAFF.